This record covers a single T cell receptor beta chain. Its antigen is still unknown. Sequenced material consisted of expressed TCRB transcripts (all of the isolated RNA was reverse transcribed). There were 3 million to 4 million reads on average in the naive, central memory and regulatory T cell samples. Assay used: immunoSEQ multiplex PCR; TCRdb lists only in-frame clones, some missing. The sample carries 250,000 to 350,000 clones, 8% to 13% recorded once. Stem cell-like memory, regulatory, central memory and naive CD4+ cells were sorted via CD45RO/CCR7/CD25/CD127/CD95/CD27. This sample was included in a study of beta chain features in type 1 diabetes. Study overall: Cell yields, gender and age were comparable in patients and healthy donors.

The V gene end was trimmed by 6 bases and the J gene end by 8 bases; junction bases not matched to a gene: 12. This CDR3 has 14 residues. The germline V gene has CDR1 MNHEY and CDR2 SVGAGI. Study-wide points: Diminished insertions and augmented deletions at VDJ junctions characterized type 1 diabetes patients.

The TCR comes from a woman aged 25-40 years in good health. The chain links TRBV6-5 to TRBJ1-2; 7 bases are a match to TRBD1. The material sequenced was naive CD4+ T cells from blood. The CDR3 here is CASRRLTGTEGYTF. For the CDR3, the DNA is TGTGCCAGCAGACGGTTGACAGGGACCGAGGGCTACACCTTC.